A single sample gave rise to the 5 T cell receptor beta chains below, sequenced in a study of T cells in Graves' hyperthyroidism and ophthalmopathy. TCR beta CDR3 regions were amplified from RNA. The HTBI primer set was used in a first-round RT-PCR of the TCR CDR3. A single record per CDR3 protein comes from TCRdb applying MiXCR to the multiplex PCR reads. The data contain fewer than 600,000 distinct CDR3 sequences, about 14% of them seen just once; the ten biggest clones take up about 14%. The sequenced sample consisted of blood. These receptors all come from a woman between 35 and 50 years old with Graves' hyperthyroidism.

This clonotype was recorded a few times. The chain carries TRBV6-1 and TRBJ2-5, with TRBD1 matching over 9 bases. CDR3 length: 14 amino acids. After removal of 8 bases from V and 9 bases from J, the junction contained 13 bases not matched to a gene. Germline CDR1 and CDR2: MNHNS and SASEGT. The CDR3 sequence is CASLRDRVYEAQYF. CDR3 nucleotide sequence: TGTGCCAGCCTTCGGGACAGGGTATACGAGGCCCAGTACTTC.

This chain links TRBV7-9 with TRBJ2-1, with TRBD2 matching over 10 bases. From germline, CDR1 is SEHNR and CDR2 FQNEAQ (reference sequence). The CDR3 consists of 17 residues. Unmatched junction bases numbered 8, after V lost 6 bases and J lost 0 bases. The CDR3 spells CASRGTSVRSSYNEQFF. The CDR3 DNA reads TGTGCCAGCAGGGGGACTAGCGTCAGGAGCTCCTACAATGAGCAGTTCTTC.

Ten or more counts support this clonotype. This chain connects TRBV28 to TRBJ2-1; maybe TRBD2 (5 bases). Deletions cut 2 bases from V and 4 bases from J, with 15 bases between. The CDR3 consists of 16 residues. Per germline, CDR1 MDHEN and CDR2 SYDVKM. CDR3 residues: CASSLPRAGEYNEQFF. CDR3 DNA: TGTGCCAGCAGTTTACCTCGGGCGGGTGAATACAATGAGCAGTTCTTC. Supplemented by reference TRBV28 and TRBJ2-1, the full variable domain reads DVKVTQSSRYLVKRTGEKVFLECVQDMDHENMFWYRQDPGLGLRLIYFSYDVKMKEKGDIPEGYSVSREKKERFSLILESASTNQTSMYLCASSLPRAGEYNEQFFGPGTRLTVL.

This clonotype came up a few times. The J gene is TRBJ2-7, the V gene TRBV7-9; 7 nucleotides line up with TRBD2. The J segment lost 5 bases and the V segment lost 1 base, leaving 8 bases of the junction unmatched. Germline CDR1 is SEHNR and CDR2 is FQNEAQ (reference sequence). The CDR3 consists of 15 residues. DNA for the CDR3: TGTGCCAGCAGCTTAGTGGGGAGGGTTAGCCACGAGCAGTACTTC. This codes for CASSLVGRVSHEQYF.

This clonotype was detected ten times or more. V is TRBV6-1 and J is TRBJ1-4, with 9 bases aligning to TRBD1. Germline CDR1 is MNHNS and CDR2 is SASEGT. V lost 2 bases to trimming and J lost 8 bases; unmatched junction nucleotides: 12. The CDR3 runs 17 residues. As DNA, the CDR3 is TGTGCCAGCAGTGAAAACTGGGGGGACAGGGCTCGAGAAAAACTGTTTTTT. Translated, it gives CASSENWGDRAREKLFF.